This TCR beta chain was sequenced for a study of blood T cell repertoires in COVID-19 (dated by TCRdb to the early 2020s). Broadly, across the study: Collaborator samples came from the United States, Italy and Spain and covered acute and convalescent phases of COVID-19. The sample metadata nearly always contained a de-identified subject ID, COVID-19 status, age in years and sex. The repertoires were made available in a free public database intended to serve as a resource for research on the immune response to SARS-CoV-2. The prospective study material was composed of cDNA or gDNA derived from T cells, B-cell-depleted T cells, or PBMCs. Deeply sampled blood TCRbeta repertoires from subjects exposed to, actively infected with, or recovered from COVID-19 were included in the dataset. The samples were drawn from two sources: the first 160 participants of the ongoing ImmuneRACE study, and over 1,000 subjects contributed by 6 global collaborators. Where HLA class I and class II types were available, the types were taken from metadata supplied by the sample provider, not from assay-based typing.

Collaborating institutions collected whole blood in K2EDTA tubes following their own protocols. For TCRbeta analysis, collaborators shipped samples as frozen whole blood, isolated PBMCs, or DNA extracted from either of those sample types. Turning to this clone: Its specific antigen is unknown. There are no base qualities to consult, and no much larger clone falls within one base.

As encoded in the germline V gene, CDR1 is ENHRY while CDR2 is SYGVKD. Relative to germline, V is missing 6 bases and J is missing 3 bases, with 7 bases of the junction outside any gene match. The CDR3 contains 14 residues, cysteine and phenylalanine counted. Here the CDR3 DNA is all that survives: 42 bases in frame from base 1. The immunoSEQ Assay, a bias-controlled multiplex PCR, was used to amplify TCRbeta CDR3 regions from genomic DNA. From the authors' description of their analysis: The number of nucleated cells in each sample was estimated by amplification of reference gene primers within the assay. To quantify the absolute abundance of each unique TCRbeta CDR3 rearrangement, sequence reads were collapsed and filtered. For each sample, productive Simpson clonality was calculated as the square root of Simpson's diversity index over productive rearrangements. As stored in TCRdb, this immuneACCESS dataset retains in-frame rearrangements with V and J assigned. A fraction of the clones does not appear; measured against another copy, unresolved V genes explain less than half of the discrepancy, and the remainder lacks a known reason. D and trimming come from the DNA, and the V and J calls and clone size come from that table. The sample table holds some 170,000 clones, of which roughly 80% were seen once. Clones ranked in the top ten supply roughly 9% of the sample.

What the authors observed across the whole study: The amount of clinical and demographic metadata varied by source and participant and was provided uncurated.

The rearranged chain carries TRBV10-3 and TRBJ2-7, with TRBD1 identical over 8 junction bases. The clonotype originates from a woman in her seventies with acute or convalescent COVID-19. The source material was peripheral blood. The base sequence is TGTGCCATCAGGGGGACAGGAAGGGGCTACGAGCAGTACTTC. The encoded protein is CAIRGTGRGYEQYF.